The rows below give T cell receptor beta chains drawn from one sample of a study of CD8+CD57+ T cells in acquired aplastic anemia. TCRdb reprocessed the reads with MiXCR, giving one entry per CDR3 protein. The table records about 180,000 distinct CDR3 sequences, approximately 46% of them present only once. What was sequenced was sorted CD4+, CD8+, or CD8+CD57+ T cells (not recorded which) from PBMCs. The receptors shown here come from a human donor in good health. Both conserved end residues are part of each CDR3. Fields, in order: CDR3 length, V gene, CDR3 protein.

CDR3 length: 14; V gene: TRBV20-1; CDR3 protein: CSARDFRTNTEAFF
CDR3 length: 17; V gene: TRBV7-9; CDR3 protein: CASSLYSQRTTRGEQYF
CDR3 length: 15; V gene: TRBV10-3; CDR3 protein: CAINRRGGSTDTQYF
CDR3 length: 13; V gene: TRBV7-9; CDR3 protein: CASSFGTGLEAFF
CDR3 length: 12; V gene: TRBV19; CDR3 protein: CASRQGGYEQYF
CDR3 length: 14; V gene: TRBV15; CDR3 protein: CATSHTQDRYEQYF
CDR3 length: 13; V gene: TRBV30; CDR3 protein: CAWSPGGAGEQYF
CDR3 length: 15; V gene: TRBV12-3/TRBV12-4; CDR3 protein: CASSSGLRLADTQYF
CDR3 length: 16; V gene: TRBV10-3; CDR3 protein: CAISEPPHGLNTEAFF
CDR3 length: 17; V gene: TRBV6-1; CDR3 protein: CASSRQGASPTNYGYTF
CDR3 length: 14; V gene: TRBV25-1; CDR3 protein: CASSPHRNTGELFF
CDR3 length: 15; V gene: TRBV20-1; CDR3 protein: CSARGASGIPGELFF
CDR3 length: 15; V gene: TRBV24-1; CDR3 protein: CASSLQDRADYGYTF
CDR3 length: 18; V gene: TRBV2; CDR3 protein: CASSETGGLAARQETQYF
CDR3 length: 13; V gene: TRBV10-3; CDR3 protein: CAISESDRYEQYF
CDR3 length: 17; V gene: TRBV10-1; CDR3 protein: CASSDPYGGTSREELFF
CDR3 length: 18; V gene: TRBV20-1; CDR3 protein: CSASPGLAGNSSYNEQFF
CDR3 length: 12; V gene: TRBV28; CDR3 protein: CASNAPPYEQYF
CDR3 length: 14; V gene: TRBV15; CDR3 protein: CATSRDLQSYEQYF
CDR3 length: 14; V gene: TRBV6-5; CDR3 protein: CASSYATSVIEQYF
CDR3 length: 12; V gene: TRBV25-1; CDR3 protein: CASSGRAYEQYF
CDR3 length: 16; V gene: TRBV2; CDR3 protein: CASSTGVSAGANVLTF
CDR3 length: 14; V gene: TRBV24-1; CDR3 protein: CATSDHRRQETQYF
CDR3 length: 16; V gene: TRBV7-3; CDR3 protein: CASSLTLGISYNEQFF
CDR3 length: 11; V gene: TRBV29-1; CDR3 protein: CSVASNYGYTF
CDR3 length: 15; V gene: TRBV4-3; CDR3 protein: CASRETGTRGHEQFF
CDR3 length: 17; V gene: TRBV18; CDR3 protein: CASSPTVERGWNTEAFF
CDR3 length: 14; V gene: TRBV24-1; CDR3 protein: CATSDSRTLSPLHF
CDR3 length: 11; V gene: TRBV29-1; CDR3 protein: CSADSFYGYTF
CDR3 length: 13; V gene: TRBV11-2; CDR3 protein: CASSPRVSTEAFF
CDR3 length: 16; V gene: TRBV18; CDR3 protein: CASSPGTGGGGTEAFF
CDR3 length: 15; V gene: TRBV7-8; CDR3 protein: CASSLVWRELETQYF
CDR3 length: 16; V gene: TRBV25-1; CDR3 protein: CASSEGGDRGGYGYTF